This entry lists 26 T cell receptor beta chains sequenced from one sample in a study of blood T cells in healthy people across ages. Primers used in a second PCR of roughly 7 to 12 cycles were a sample-barcoded 5' primer and a J-beta primer mix. In TCRdb, the 5' RACE reads were re-called with MiXCR into one record per CDR3 protein. This sample yields hundreds of thousands of distinct CDR3 sequences, of which about 55% are seen a single time; approximately 40% belongs to the top ten. What was sequenced was blood. All receptors derive from a man older than 75 in good health.

The chain links TRBV7-8 to TRBJ2-2, with D perhaps matching TRBD1 (6 bases). From germline, CDR1 is SGHVS and CDR2 FQNEAQ. Trimming took off 2 bases at V and 0 bases at J, with 7 bases between the two ends. There are 15 residues in the CDR3. The CDR3 DNA follows: TGTGCCAGCAGCTTACAGGGGCCGAACACCGGGGAGCTGTTTTTT. Translating it yields CASSLQGPNTGELFF.

The rearrangement links TRBV28 to TRBJ2-7, with D unclear. The V and J ends lost 3 bases and 3 bases respectively, with 6 bases between them. CDR1 and CDR2 (germline): MDHEN, SYDVKM. The CDR3 covers 12 residues. CDR3 loop: CASSLQYYEQYF. DNA for the CDR3: TGTGCCAGCAGTTTGCAGTACTACGAGCAGTACTTC.

The chain joins TRBV5-1 to TRBJ2-1; 7 bases map to TRBD2. This CDR3 has 16 amino acids. Trimming took 0 bases from V and 6 from J; bases not matched to a gene: 9. The germline gives CDR1 SGHRS, CDR2 YFSETQ. DNA of the CDR3: TGCGCCAGCAGCTTGGATTCTGGGGAGGGCCCCAATGAGCAGTTCTTC. Residues: CASSLDSGEGPNEQFF.

The V and J genes are TRBV3-1 and TRBJ2-5; 14 bases agree with TRBD2. The V segment lost 0 bases and the J segment 11 bases; nucleotides outside the gene matches: 11. CDR3 size: 17 residues. Looked up from germline, CDR1 is LGHDT and CDR2 is YNNKEL (reference sequence). For the CDR3, the DNA is TGTGCCAGCAGCCAAGATAAGTTGACTAGCGGGAGGGGGGAGCAGTACTTC. It encodes CASSQDKLTSGRGEQYF.

The V and J genes are TRBV27 and TRBJ2-3, with 7 bases fitting TRBD2. The CDR3 runs to 14 residues. V lost 10 bases to trimming and J lost 7 bases; unmatched junction nucleotides: 14. Germline assignment: CDR1 MNHEY and CDR2 SMNVEV (reference sequence). This CDR3 is CATLQSGTGNTQYF. The DNA of the CDR3 is TGTGCCACCTTACAGAGCGGGACGGGGAATACGCAGTATTTT.

The chain employs TRBV12-3 or TRBV12-4 and TRBJ2-3; TRBD2 matches at 7 bases. There are 16 residues in the CDR3. V lost 3 bases to trimming and J lost 4 bases; unmatched junction nucleotides: 10. The CDR3 here is CASSFGSGACADTQYF. As DNA, the CDR3 is TGTGCCAGCAGTTTCGGGAGCGGGGCCTGTGCAGATACGCAGTATTTT.

The chain joins TRBV3-1 to TRBJ2-1, with TRBD2 matching 12 bases. Losses at the gene ends were 4 bases for V and 6 bases for J; bases not matched to a gene: 7. This CDR3 has 16 residues. The germline V gene encodes CDR1 LGHDT and CDR2 YNNKEL (reference sequence). CDR3 amino acids: CASSRRLAGVTNEQFF. CDR3 nucleotide sequence: TGTGCCAGCAGCCGAAGACTAGCGGGAGTAACCAATGAGCAGTTCTTC.

The J gene is TRBJ2-3, the V gene TRBV6-6, with 9 bases identical to TRBD2. Germline CDR1 is MNHNY and CDR2 is SVGAGI (reference sequence). This CDR3 comprises 16 residues. The V gene end was trimmed by 6 bases and the J gene end by 8 bases; junction bases not matched to a gene: 15. CDR3 sequence (DNA): TGTGCCAGCAGGCCTAGCGGGACCGACGTCGGGGGTACGCAGTATTTT. Encoded protein: CASRPSGTDVGGTQYF.

This clonotype was counted a few times. V gene TRBV9 combines with J gene TRBJ2-1; the D gene is possibly TRBD2 (6 bases). The CDR3 loop spans 15 amino acids. V lost 0 bases and J 4 bases, leaving 11 bases between the germline ends. CDR1 SGDLS and CDR2 YYNGEE come from the germline V gene. The CDR3 bases are TGTGCCAGCAGCGTAGCGGGAGCGAGGTACAATGAGCAGTTCTTC. It specifies CASSVAGARYNEQFF. Full variable domain (outside the CDR3, taken from reference TRBV9 and TRBJ2-1): DSGVTQTPKHLITATGQRVTLRCSPRSGDLSVYWYQQSLDQGLQFLIQYYNGEERAKGNILERFSAQQFPDLHSELNLSSLELGDSALYFCASSVAGARYNEQFFGPGTRLTVL.

The table lists this clonotype with a count of one. Here the CDR3 reads CSASAGAGREEQYF. DNA for the CDR3: TGCAGTGCTAGCGCCGGGGCAGGGCGGGAAGAGCAGTACTTC. This rearrangement joins TRBV20-1 to TRBJ2-7, with D possibly being TRBD2 (6 bases). The CDR3 is made up of 14 amino acids. Trimming stripped 3 bases from V and 7 bases from J, with 19 bases between. Germline loops: CDR1 DFQATT, CDR2 SNEGSKA (reference sequence).

The J gene is TRBJ2-7, the V gene TRBV27; perhaps TRBD1 as D (5 bases). CDR3 size: 13 residues. The ends were cut back, 7 bases at V and 0 bases at J, with 10 bases in the middle. Germline V gene sequence: CDR1 MNHEY, CDR2 SMNVEV (reference sequence). The CDR3 spells CASIRADSYEQYF. The CDR3 region has the DNA TGTGCCAGCATCAGGGCGGACTCCTACGAGCAGTACTTC.

This clonotype was counted between two and nine times. J is TRBJ1-2 and V is TRBV3-1, with a weak D call TRBD1 (6 bases). The CDR3 is made up of 14 amino acids. With 8 bases removed from V and 4 bases from J, the gap between germline ends came to 17 bases. In germline, CDR1 is LGHDT, CDR2 YNNKEL (reference sequence). The CDR3 spells CASQKAGGVYGYTF. In DNA, the CDR3 is TGTGCCAGCCAAAAGGCGGGGGGCGTCTATGGCTACACCTTC.

The gene calls are TRBV15 and TRBJ2-7; no reliable D call. CDR1 is LNHNV and CDR2 is YYDKDF in the germline V gene (reference sequence). The V end lost 4 bases, the J end lost 3 bases, and 13 bases lay between the germline ends. This CDR3 region has 14 residues. The CDR3 is CATSTRTWDYEQYF. CDR3 in DNA: TGTGCCACCAGCACCCGGACCTGGGACTACGAGCAGTACTTC.

This chain joins TRBV10-3 and TRBJ2-5, with D possibly TRBD1 on 6 matching bases. The CDR3 consists of 15 residues. V was cut by 1 base and J by 3 bases, with 12 bases left in between. CDR1 and CDR2 (germline): ENHRY, SYGVKD. Here the CDR3 reads CAISEFVTGKETQYF. CDR3 coding DNA: TGTGCCATCAGTGAGTTCGTAACAGGGAAAGAGACCCAGTACTTC.

The V call is TRBV15, the J call TRBJ2-5; the D gene is possibly TRBD1 (6 bases). The germline V gene has CDR1 LNHNV and CDR2 YYDKDF (reference sequence). The CDR3 is 13 amino acids. The V end lost 0 bases, the J end lost 5 bases, and 7 bases lay between the germline ends. CDR3 region: CATSRDQGETQYF. The CDR3 DNA follows: TGTGCCACCAGCAGAGATCAGGGGGAGACCCAGTACTTC.

This sequence joins TRBV28 and TRBJ2-4; 7 bases line up with TRBD2. The DNA matches TRBJ2-7 better at its end, which makes the J call doubtful. The germline V gene has CDR1 MDHEN and CDR2 SYDVKM. This CDR3 spans 16 amino acids. The DNA for the CDR3 is TGTGCCAGCAGAACACCGGGACTACCCAACCCCTACGAGCAGTACTTC. It specifies CASRTPGLPNPYEQYF.

This chain links TRBV9 with TRBJ2-1; D unresolved. The length of the CDR3 is 13 residues. Germline CDR1 is SGDLS and CDR2 is YYNGEE. V lost 1 base, J lost 5 bases, and 7 bases lay in between. Here the CDR3 reads CASSVSYDNEQFF. The CDR3 DNA follows: TGTGCCAGCAGCGTATCTTATGACAATGAGCAGTTCTTC.

This clonotype was counted a single time. The V call is TRBV6-1, the J call TRBJ2-5; 8 bases align to TRBD2. CDR3 size: 12 residues. The germline V gene has CDR1 MNHNS and CDR2 SASEGT. The J segment lost 13 bases and the V segment lost 6 bases, leaving 10 bases of the junction unmatched. The CDR3 loop reads CASRGTSGARYF. CDR3 nucleotides: TGTGCCAGCAGGGGAACTAGCGGCGCAAGGTACTTC.

J is TRBJ1-1 and V is TRBV5-6; tentative D call: TRBD1 (5 bases). CDR1 SGHDT and CDR2 YYEEEE come from the germline V gene. V was trimmed by 2 bases and J by 1 base, leaving 9 bases between them. The CDR3 has 14 residues. CDR3 amino acids: CASSFGHENTEAFF. The DNA for the CDR3 is TGTGCCAGCAGCTTTGGACACGAGAACACTGAAGCTTTCTTT.

The chain has TRBV2 and TRBJ2-1; no clear D. The germline V gene encodes CDR1 SNHLY and CDR2 FYNNEI. Between the trimmed V and J ends, which lost 4 bases and 5 bases, there was a span of 6 bases. The CDR3 length is 12 residues. The CDR3 DNA reads as TGTGCCAGCAGTGGATGGAACAATGAGCAGTTCTTC. This translates into CASSGWNNEQFF.

This clonotype was found many times. The gene calls are TRBV29-1 and TRBJ2-6; no firm D call. Trimming left V 6 bases short and J 0 bases short, with 12 bases between. The CDR3 loop spans 15 amino acids. Germline V gene lookup returns CDR1 SQVTM and CDR2 ANQGSEA. This CDR3 is CSVETESSGANVLTF. DNA of the CDR3: TGCAGCGTGGAAACAGAGAGCTCTGGGGCCAACGTCCTGACTTTC. The variable domain in full, completed from reference TRBV29-1 and TRBJ2-6, reads SAVISQKPSRDICQRGTSLTIQCQVDSQVTMMFWYRQQPGQSLTLIATANQGSEATYESGFVIDKFPISRPNLTFSTLTVSNMSPEDSSIYLCSVETESSGANVLTFGAGSRLTVL.

The chain links TRBV25-1 to TRBJ2-5; tentative D call: TRBD1 (6 bases). The CDR3 sequence is 13 residues long. The V gene's germline CDR1 is MGHDK and CDR2 SYGVNS. V shed 4 bases and J shed 3 bases, with 9 bases lying between them. The CDR3 bases are TGTGCCAGCAGTGGGACAGCCAAAGAGACCCAGTACTTC. Translated: CASSGTAKETQYF.

J is TRBJ1-2 and V is TRBV5-1, with a weak D call TRBD1 (6 bases). The CDR3 spans 13 residues. V lost 4 bases and J lost 6, with 13 bases in between. The germline V gene has CDR1 SGHRS and CDR2 YFSETQ. CDR3 DNA sequence: TGCGCCAGCAGCGTGGGGGCTCCGGATGGCTACACCTTC. Its translation: CASSVGAPDGYTF.

V and J are TRBV6-5 and TRBJ2-1, with 7 nucleotides matching TRBD2. The CDR3 covers 16 residues. V gave up 4 bases and J gave up 8 bases; unmatched junction bases: 14. Germline CDR1 reads MNHEY; CDR2 reads SVGAGI. DNA for the CDR3: TGTGCCAGCAGTTTGCCGCCAGAGCGGGGTAGGGATGAGCAGTTCTTC. Translation: CASSLPPERGRDEQFF.

The chain joins TRBV6-5 to TRBJ2-5; 8 nucleotides match TRBD1. This CDR3 is built from 13 residues. V gave up 6 bases and J gave up 3 bases; unmatched junction bases: 3. Germline CDR1 is MNHEY and CDR2 is SVGAGI. The CDR3 bases are TGTGCCAGCAGCAGGGACAGGAAAGAGACCCAGTACTTC. Residues: CASSRDRKETQYF.

Turning to this clonotype: Its ends do not fully match the called genes, so a read error is possible. V usage is TRBV2 and J usage is TRBJ2-3; the match to TRBD1 covers 10 bases. Germline V gene data show CDR1 as SNHLY and CDR2 as FYNNEI. The CDR3 sequence is 15 residues long. CDR3 loop: CASSQDRGETGTQYF. The CDR3 nucleotides are TGTGCCAGCAGCCAGGACAGGGGGGAAACAGGTACGCAGTATTTT.